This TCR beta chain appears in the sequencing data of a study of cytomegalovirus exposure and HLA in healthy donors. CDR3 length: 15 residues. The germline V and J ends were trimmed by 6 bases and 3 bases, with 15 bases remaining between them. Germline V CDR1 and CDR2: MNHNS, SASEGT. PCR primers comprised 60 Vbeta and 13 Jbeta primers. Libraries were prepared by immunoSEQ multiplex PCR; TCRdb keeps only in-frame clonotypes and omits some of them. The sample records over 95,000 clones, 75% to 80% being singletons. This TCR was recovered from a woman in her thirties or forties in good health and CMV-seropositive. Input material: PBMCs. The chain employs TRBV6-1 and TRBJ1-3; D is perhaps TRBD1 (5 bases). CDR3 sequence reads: CASRYRWAIGNTIYF. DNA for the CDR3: TGTGCCAGCAGATACAGGTGGGCAATTGGAAACACCATATATTTT.